Listed here are 29 T cell receptor beta chains from one sample, sequenced in a study of cytotoxic CD8 clonotypes in ibrutinib-treated CLL. Here immunoSEQ multiplex PCR was the method, and the copy in TCRdb shows in-frame clones only, minus some. Of 250,000 to 350,000 clones listed, around 76% were seen once; the top ten hold approximately 5.6%. The starting material was PBMCs, obtained at disease progression, from a patient treated with ibrutinib. These receptors were collected from a human donor with chronic lymphocytic leukemia.

A few counts support this clone. The J gene is TRBJ2-1, the V gene TRBV5-1, with D maybe TRBD2 (7 bases). CDR3 size: 13 residues. V lost 2 bases and J 9 bases, leaving 12 bases between the germline ends. CDR1 SGHRS and CDR2 YFSETQ come from the germline V gene. The CDR3 nucleotides are TGCGCCAGCAGCTTCCGGGGGGCGCGTGAGCAGTTCTTC. Protein: CASSFRGAREQFF.

The genes are TRBV29-1 and TRBJ2-5; D not certain. The CDR3 is made up of 12 amino acids. Germline V CDR1 and CDR2: SQVTM, ANQGSEA. With 4 bases removed from V and 5 bases from J, the gap between germline ends came to 11 bases. CDR3 coding DNA: TGCAGCGTTGGGCAGGCCGGGGAGACCCAGTACTTC. Its protein is CSVGQAGETQYF.

J is TRBJ2-3 and V is TRBV29-1; the match to TRBD1 covers 9 bases. This CDR3 has 14 amino acids. V was pared by 8 bases and J by 1 base, with 7 bases of the junction left unmatched. CDR1 and CDR2 from the germline V gene are SQVTM and ANQGSEA. The CDR3 is CSYSQGAGTDTQYF. Written as DNA, the CDR3 is TGCAGCTACTCACAGGGGGCTGGCACAGATACGCAGTATTTT.

This clone was seen a handful of times. The rearrangement uses TRBV18 and TRBJ2-3; 8 bases line up with TRBD1. The CDR3 length is 16 residues. With V trimmed by 4 bases and J by 1 base, 7 bases remained unmatched. Germline V gene data show CDR1 as KGHSH and CDR2 as LQKENI. The chain's CDR3 is CASSLTQGAGTDTQYF. The CDR3 nucleotides read TGTGCCAGCTCACTCACTCAGGGGGCTGGCACAGATACGCAGTATTTT.

This chain connects TRBV28 to TRBJ1-1; 7 positions agree with TRBD1. Per the germline V gene, CDR1 is MDHEN and CDR2 is SYDVKM. CDR3 size: 16 residues. With V trimmed by 6 bases and J by 7 bases, 17 bases remained unmatched. CDR3 bases: TGTGCCAGCAGCCTGACAGGGACTTCAGCAAGCCTTGAAGCTTTCTTT. This encodes CASSLTGTSASLEAFF. Supplemented by reference TRBV28 and TRBJ1-1, the full variable domain reads DVKVTQSSRYLVKRTGEKVFLECVQDMDHENMFWYRQDPGLGLRLIYFSYDVKMKEKGDIPEGYSVSREKKERFSLILESASTNQTSMYLCASSLTGTSASLEAFFGQGTRLTVV.

The gene calls are TRBV6-6 and TRBJ2-7, with D unclear. Germline-derived CDR1 and CDR2 are MNHNY and SVGAGI (reference sequence). The V and J ends lost 3 bases and 1 base respectively, with 10 bases between them. This CDR3 is built from 14 residues. DNA of the CDR3: TGTGCCAGCAGTTATCAGGCAGCTTCCTACGAGCAGTACTTC. It yields the protein CASSYQAASYEQYF.

In this sample, this clone turned up once. The V call is TRBV19, the J call TRBJ1-5; D is perhaps TRBD1 (6 bases). The germline V gene has CDR1 LNHDA and CDR2 SQIVND (reference sequence). The V gene lost 6 bases and the J gene lost 2 bases, with 11 bases spanning the gap. The CDR3 consists of 14 residues. The CDR3 reads CASSHTGRNQPQHF. For the CDR3, the DNA is TGTGCCAGTAGCCACACAGGGCGCAATCAGCCCCAGCATTTT.

This clone has more than one count but fewer than ten. The chain has TRBV9 and TRBJ2-1, with 7 nucleotides matching TRBD1. CDR1 and CDR2 (germline): SGDLS, YYNGEE. V gave up 4 bases and J gave up 2 bases; unmatched junction bases: 3. This CDR3 has 14 residues. The CDR3 DNA reads as TGTGCCAGCAGCTTTGGGACAGCCTACAATGAGCAGTTCTTC. It specifies CASSFGTAYNEQFF. The whole variable domain, remainder taken from reference TRBV9 and TRBJ2-1, is DSGVTQTPKHLITATGQRVTLRCSPRSGDLSVYWYQQSLDQGLQFLIQYYNGEERAKGNILERFSAQQFPDLHSELNLSSLELGDSALYFCASSFGTAYNEQFFGPGTRLTVL.

This clone has a single count. The J gene is TRBJ2-3, the V gene TRBV7-9, with D possibly being TRBD2 (6 bases). V was trimmed by 5 bases and J by 4 bases, leaving 7 bases between them. This CDR3 spans 12 amino acids. Germline CDR1 SEHNR, CDR2 FQNEAQ (reference sequence). In nucleotides, the CDR3 is TGTGCCAGCAGCCCGGGGGCAGATACGCAGTATTTT. Translation: CASSPGADTQYF.

The table lists this clone with a count of one. The J gene is TRBJ1-4, the V gene TRBV19, with 8 positions matching TRBD1. The CDR3 totals 18 residues. Germline V lookup: CDR1 LNHDA, CDR2 SQIVND (reference sequence). Trimming at V came to 0 bases and at J to 8 bases, leaving 14 bases not matched to a gene. The CDR3 DNA is TGTGCCAGTAGTATAGAGGGCACTTTCCGGACAGGGATCGAAAAACTGTTTTTT. Protein sequence: CASSIEGTFRTGIEKLFF.

The chain has TRBV4-1 and TRBJ1-4; tentative D call: TRBD1 (5 bases). V was shortened by 0 bases and J by 8 bases, with 10 bases between the two germline ends. The CDR3 has 14 amino acids. CDR1 and CDR2 (germline): MGHRA, YSYEKL. The CDR3, as DNA: TGCGCCAGCAGCCAAGACAGGGTTGCCGAAAAACTGTTTTTT. As protein: CASSQDRVAEKLFF.

CDR3: CASSLGTASNQPQHF. Here the CDR3 DNA reads TGTGCCAGCAGCCTTGGGACAGCAAGCAATCAGCCCCAGCATTTT. J is TRBJ1-5 and V is TRBV28; 7 bases agree with TRBD1. There are 15 residues in the CDR3. Germline values: CDR1 MDHEN, CDR2 SYDVKM. V shed 6 bases, J shed 1 base, and the junction held 6 bases outside the gene matches.

This clone was seen only a few times. This chain links TRBV10-3 with TRBJ1-6; D gene uncertain. The length of the CDR3 is 14 residues. Deletions cut 2 bases from V and 7 bases from J, with 9 bases between. The germline V gene encodes CDR1 ENHRY and CDR2 SYGVKD. This CDR3 reads CAISEAGLNSPLHF. The CDR3 DNA follows: TGTGCCATCAGTGAGGCGGGTTTGAATTCACCCCTCCACTTT.

The chain employs TRBV7-9 and TRBJ2-3, with TRBD2 identical over 7 bases. The V gene's germline CDR1 is SEHNR and CDR2 FQNEAQ (reference sequence). V lost 0 bases and J lost 0; bases outside the gene matches: 3. The CDR3 runs 16 residues. Here the CDR3 reads CASSLAGAGSTDTQYF. The CDR3 DNA reads TGTGCCAGCAGCTTAGCGGGAGCGGGGAGCACAGATACGCAGTATTTT.

This rearrangement joins TRBV7-9 to TRBJ1-3; possible D gene TRBD1, 5 bases. This CDR3 comprises 13 residues. The V end was cut by 3 bases, the J end by 9 bases, with 12 bases between. Germline V gives CDR1 SEHNR, CDR2 FQNEAQ (reference sequence). DNA for the CDR3: TGTGCCAGCAGCTTCGAGGGGACCGGCACCATATATTTT. It specifies CASSFEGTGTIYF.

This clone occurred a few times. The genes are TRBV27 and TRBJ2-1; D might be TRBD1 (6 bases). CDR1 is MNHEY, CDR2 SMNVEV, per germline (reference sequence). With 5 bases removed from V and 3 bases from J, the gap between germline ends came to 11 bases. The CDR3 length is 14 residues. CDR3 sequence (DNA): TGTGCCAGCAGTCTACAGGGAAACTACAATGAGCAGTTCTTC. Amino acids: CASSLQGNYNEQFF.

This clone was detected a few times. This chain joins TRBV18 and TRBJ1-2; tentatively, D is TRBD1 (5 bases). The CDR3 runs 14 residues. Germline-derived CDR1 and CDR2 are KGHSH and LQKENI. Trimming took off 3 bases at V and 3 bases at J, with 11 bases between the two ends. The CDR3 is CASSPLGRYYGYTF. DNA of the CDR3: TGTGCCAGCTCACCGCTGGGACGGTACTATGGCTACACCTTC.

The chain recombines TRBV21-1 with TRBJ2-5; TRBD1 is the table's D call and was not checked against the DNA. TRBV21-1 is a pseudogene locus. The CDR3 length is 17 residues. CDR3: CASSSRPGTGQGETQYF. CDR3 bases: TGTGCCAGCAGCTCGCGCCCCGGGACAGGGCAGGGAGAGACCCAGTACTTC.

This chain joins TRBV28 and TRBJ1-5; TRBD1 might be the D (6 bases). This CDR3 is built from 16 residues. Trimming pared 6 bases from V and 0 bases from J, leaving 15 bases between. Per the germline V gene, CDR1 is MDHEN and CDR2 is SYDVKM. The CDR3 nucleotides read TGTGCCAGCAGACAGGGTTGGGGTTATAGCAATCAGCCCCAGCATTTT. Protein: CASRQGWGYSNQPQHF.

Only a few counts were recorded for this clone. The chain combines TRBV19 with TRBJ1-5; D is possibly TRBD1 (6 bases). Germline V gene data show CDR1 as LNHDA and CDR2 as SQIVND (reference sequence). The CDR3 is 16 amino acids. V was cut by 5 bases and J by 2 bases, with 16 bases left in between. The CDR3 sequence: CASSFPTGFRNQPQHF. Written as DNA, the CDR3 is TGTGCCAGTAGTTTTCCGACAGGTTTTCGCAATCAGCCCCAGCATTTT.

In its sample, this clone was seen a few times. This chain joins TRBV4-2 and TRBJ2-5; 9 positions match TRBD2. This CDR3 contains 14 residues. Germline lookup yields CDR1 LGHNA and CDR2 YNFKEQ. Unmatched junction bases numbered 0, after V lost 1 base and J lost 3 bases. This CDR3 is CASSQASGEETQYF. CDR3 nucleotide sequence: TGTGCCAGCAGCCAAGCTAGCGGGGAAGAGACCCAGTACTTC.

The chain links TRBV12-5 to TRBJ1-2; TRBD1 aligns across 9 bases. The V gene end was trimmed by 1 base and the J gene end by 2 bases; junction bases not matched to a gene: 5. There are 16 residues in the CDR3. Germline CDR1 reads LGHNT; CDR2 reads FRNRAP. CDR3 region: CASGLAGQGWNYGYTF. The CDR3 region has the DNA TGTGCTAGTGGTTTGGCTGGACAGGGGTGGAACTATGGCTACACCTTC.

This sequence joins TRBV15 and TRBJ1-2, with unresolved D. CDR3 size: 12 residues. Trimming stripped 4 bases from V and 4 bases from J, with 7 bases between. Germline-derived CDR1 and CDR2 are LNHNV and YYDKDF (reference sequence). CDR3 nucleotides: TGTGCCACCAGCAATGAGGGCTATGGCTACACCTTC. Its protein is CATSNEGYGYTF.

This clone was counted between two and nine times. Other DNA sequences in this sample translate to the same CDR3. In DNA, the CDR3 is TGTGCCAGCAGTTTAGGAGGGAGCTCCTACGAGCAGTACTTC. Translated, it gives CASSLGGSSYEQYF. The rearrangement joins TRBV27 to TRBJ2-7, with D tentatively TRBD2 (6 bases). Per germline, CDR1 MNHEY and CDR2 SMNVEV (reference sequence). The V and J ends lost 2 bases and 0 bases respectively, with 8 bases between them. The CDR3 covers 14 residues.

The chain is built from TRBV7-3 and TRBJ2-2, with D possibly TRBD2 on 5 matching bases. V dropped 4 bases and J dropped 3 bases, with 18 bases sitting between them. Germline lookup yields CDR1 SGHTA and CDR2 FQGTGA. This CDR3 region has 17 residues. The CDR3 DNA follows: TGTGCCAGCAGCTACCCCTTGGACTTGAAATACACCGGGGAGCTGTTTTTT. This encodes CASSYPLDLKYTGELFF.

The chain uses TRBV15 and TRBJ2-5, with TRBD2 as a possible D gene (6 bases). Germline V gene lookup returns CDR1 LNHNV and CDR2 YYDKDF (reference sequence). CDR3 length equals 15 residues. V dropped 3 bases and J dropped 0 bases, with 11 bases sitting between them. In nucleotides, the CDR3 is TGTGCCACCAGCAGCCCGACTAGTTACCAAGAGACCCAGTACTTC. It specifies CATSSPTSYQETQYF. Filled out from reference TRBV15 and TRBJ2-5, the complete variable domain reads DAMVIQNPRYQVTQFGKPVTLSCSQTLNHNVMYWYQQKSSQAPKLLFHYYDKDFNNEADTPDNFQSRRPNTSFCFLDIRSPGLGDTAMYLCATSSPTSYQETQYFGPGTRLLVL.

This CDR3 reads CASSGTGGGNQPQHF. CDR3 in DNA: TGTGCCAGCAGCGGAACAGGGGGCGGGAATCAGCCCCAGCATTTT. V is TRBV9 and J is TRBJ1-5; 9 positions agree with TRBD1. V shed 3 bases, J shed 4 bases, and the junction held 5 bases outside the gene matches. The CDR3 has 15 residues. Germline CDR1 SGDLS, CDR2 YYNGEE.

The chain has TRBV10-3 and TRBJ1-1; unclear D gene. The germline CDR1 and CDR2 sequences are ENHRY and SYGVKD. This CDR3 region has 12 residues. V shed 3 bases and J shed 5 bases, with 7 bases lying between them. CDR3 sequence reads: CAISERVTEAFF. CDR3 coding DNA: TGTGCCATCAGTGAAAGGGTTACTGAAGCTTTCTTT.

The chain couples TRBV6-5 to TRBJ1-4, with D uncertain. CDR1 MNHEY and CDR2 SVGAGI come from the germline V gene. The CDR3 runs 15 residues. V dropped 2 bases and J dropped 2 bases, with 9 bases sitting between them. CDR3 protein: CASSYGFQTNEKLFF. CDR3 bases: TGTGCCAGCAGTTACGGTTTTCAGACTAATGAAAAACTGTTTTTT.